The T cell receptor beta chain described here comes from a study of beta chain features in type 1 diabetes. V lost 11 bases and J lost 0, with 11 bases in between. Per germline, CDR1 SEHNR and CDR2 FQNEAQ (reference sequence). The CDR3 covers 13 residues. This clone occurred a few times. Expressed TCRB transcripts were sequenced because the isolated RNA had all been reverse transcribed beforehand. Libraries were prepared by immunoSEQ multiplex PCR; TCRdb keeps only in-frame clonotypes and omits some of them. There are some 140,000 clones in the sample; about 9.2% occur only once, and about 0.66% lies in the top ten.

Sequenced input: central memory CD4+ T cells from blood. This receptor was obtained from a man younger than 35 in good health. The chain has TRBV7-9 and TRBJ1-3; D remains unclear. The CDR3 is CACGVPSGNTIYF. The CDR3 DNA reads TGTGCCTGCGGGGTACCCTCTGGAAACACCATATATTTT.